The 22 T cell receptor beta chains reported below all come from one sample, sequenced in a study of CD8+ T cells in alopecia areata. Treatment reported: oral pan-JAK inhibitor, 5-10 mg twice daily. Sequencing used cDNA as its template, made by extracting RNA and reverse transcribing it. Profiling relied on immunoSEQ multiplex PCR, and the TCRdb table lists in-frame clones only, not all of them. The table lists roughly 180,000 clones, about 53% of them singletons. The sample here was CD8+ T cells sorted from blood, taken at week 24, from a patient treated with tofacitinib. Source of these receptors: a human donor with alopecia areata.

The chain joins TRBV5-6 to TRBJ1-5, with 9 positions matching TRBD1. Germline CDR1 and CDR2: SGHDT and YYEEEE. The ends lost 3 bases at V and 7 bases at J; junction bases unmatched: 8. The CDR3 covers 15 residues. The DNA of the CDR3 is TGTGCCAGCAGCTCCGGACAGGGGCTGCTCCAGCCCCAGCATTTT. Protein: CASSSGQGLLQPQHF. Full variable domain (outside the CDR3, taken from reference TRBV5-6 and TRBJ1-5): DAGVTQSPTHLIKTRGQQVTLRCSPKSGHDTVSWYQQALGQGPQFIFQYYEEEERQRGNFPDRFSGHQFPNYSSELNVNALLLGDSALYLCASSSGQGLLQPQHFGDGTRLSIL.

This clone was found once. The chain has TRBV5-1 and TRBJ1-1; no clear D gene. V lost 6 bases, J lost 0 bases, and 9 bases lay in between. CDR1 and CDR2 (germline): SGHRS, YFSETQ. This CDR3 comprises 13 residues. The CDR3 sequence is CASNRAVNTEAFF. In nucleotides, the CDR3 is TGCGCCAGCAACCGGGCTGTGAACACTGAAGCTTTCTTT. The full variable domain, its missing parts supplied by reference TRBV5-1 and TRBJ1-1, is KAGVTQTPRYLIKTRGQQVTLSCSPISGHRSVSWYQQTPGQGLQFLFEYFSETQRNKGNFPGRFSGRQFSNSRSEMNVSTLELGDSALYLCASNRAVNTEAFFGQGTRLTVV.

The CDR3 DNA is TGTGCCAGCAGTTACGGTAAAGGGAGGGTGAAGACCCAGTACTTC. Residues: CASSYGKGRVKTQYF. V is TRBV6-5 and J is TRBJ2-5, with TRBD2 matching 7 bases. V trimming: 2 bases; J trimming: 6 bases; junction bases outside the gene matches: 9. The CDR3 consists of 15 residues. Germline V gene sequence: CDR1 MNHEY, CDR2 SVGAGI.

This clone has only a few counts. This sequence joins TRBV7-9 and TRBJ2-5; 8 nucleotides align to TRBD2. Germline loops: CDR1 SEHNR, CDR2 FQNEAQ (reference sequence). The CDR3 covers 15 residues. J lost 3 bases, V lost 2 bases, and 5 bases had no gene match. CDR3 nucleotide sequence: TGTGCCAGCAGCTTATCCAGCGGGGGTGAAGAGACCCAGTACTTC. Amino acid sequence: CASSLSSGGEETQYF.

This CDR3 is CASSLRQGSSYNEQFF. DNA for the CDR3: TGTGCCAGCAGCCTCCGACAGGGGTCCTCCTACAATGAGCAGTTCTTC. The chain employs TRBV11-2 and TRBJ2-1; 8 positions match TRBD1. The CDR3 covers 16 residues. Germline assignment: CDR1 SGHAT and CDR2 FQNNGV. Unmatched junction bases numbered 6, after V lost 5 bases and J lost 0 bases.

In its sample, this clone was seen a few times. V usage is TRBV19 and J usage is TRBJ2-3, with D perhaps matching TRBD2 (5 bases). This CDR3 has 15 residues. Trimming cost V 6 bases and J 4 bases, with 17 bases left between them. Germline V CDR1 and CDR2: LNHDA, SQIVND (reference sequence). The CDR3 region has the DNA TGTGCCAGTAGGGAGCGGCGGCGGGCCGCAGATACGCAGTATTTT. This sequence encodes CASRERRRAADTQYF.

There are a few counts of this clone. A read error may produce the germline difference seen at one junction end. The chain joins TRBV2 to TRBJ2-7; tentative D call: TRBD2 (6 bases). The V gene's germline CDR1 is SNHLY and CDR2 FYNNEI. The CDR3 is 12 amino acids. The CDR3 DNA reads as TGTGCCAGCCGTGATAGCGGCTACGAGCAGTACTTC. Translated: CASRDSGYEQYF.

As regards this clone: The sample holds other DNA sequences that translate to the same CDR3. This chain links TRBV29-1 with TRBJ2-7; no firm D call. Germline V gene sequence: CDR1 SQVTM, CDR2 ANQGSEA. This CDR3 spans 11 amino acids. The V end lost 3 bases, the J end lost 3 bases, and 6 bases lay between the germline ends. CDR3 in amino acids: CSVEADYEQYF. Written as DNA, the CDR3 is TGCAGCGTTGAGGCGGACTACGAGCAGTACTTC.

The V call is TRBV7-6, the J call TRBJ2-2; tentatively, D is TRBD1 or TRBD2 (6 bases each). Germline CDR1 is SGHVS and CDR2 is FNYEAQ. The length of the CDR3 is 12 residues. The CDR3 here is CATRGDTGELFF. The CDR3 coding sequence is TGTGCAACAAGGGGGGACACCGGGGAGCTGTTTTTT.

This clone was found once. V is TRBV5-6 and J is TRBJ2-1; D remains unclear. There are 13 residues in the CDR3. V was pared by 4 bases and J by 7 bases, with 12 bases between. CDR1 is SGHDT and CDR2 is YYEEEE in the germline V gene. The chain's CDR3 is CASSQRRPNEQFF. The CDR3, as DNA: TGTGCCAGCAGCCAACGTAGGCCAAATGAGCAGTTCTTC.

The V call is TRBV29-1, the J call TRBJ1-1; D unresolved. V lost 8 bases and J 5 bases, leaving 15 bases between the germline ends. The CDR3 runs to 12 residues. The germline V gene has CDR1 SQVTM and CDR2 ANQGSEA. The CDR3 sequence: CSISEGRTEAFF. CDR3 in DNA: TGCAGCATCTCAGAGGGAAGGACTGAAGCTTTCTTT.

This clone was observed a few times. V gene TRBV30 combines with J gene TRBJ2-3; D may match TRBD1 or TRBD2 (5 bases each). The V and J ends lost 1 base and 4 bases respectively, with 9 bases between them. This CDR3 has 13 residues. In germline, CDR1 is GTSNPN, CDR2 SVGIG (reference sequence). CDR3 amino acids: CAWSGGSADTQYF. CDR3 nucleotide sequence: TGTGCCTGGAGTGGGGGGAGCGCAGATACGCAGTATTTT.

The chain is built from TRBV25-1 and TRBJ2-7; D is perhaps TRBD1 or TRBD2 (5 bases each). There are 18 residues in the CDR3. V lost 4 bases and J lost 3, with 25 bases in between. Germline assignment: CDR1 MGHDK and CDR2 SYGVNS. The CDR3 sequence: CASSGTGKGPLKDYEQYF. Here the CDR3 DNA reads TGTGCCAGCAGTGGGACTGGCAAGGGGCCACTGAAGGACTACGAGCAGTACTTC.

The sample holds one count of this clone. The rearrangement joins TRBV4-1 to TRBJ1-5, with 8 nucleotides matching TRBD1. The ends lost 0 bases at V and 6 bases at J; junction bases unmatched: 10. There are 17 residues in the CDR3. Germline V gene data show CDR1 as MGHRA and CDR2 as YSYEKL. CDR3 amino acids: CASSQDLGRGLGQPQHF. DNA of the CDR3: TGCGCCAGCAGCCAAGATTTGGGCAGGGGGCTAGGTCAGCCCCAGCATTTT.

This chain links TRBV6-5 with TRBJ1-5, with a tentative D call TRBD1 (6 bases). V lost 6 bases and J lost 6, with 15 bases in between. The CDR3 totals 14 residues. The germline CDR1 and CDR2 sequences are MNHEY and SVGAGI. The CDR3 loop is CASSAAGASQPQHF. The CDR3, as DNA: TGTGCCAGCAGCGCCGCAGGGGCTAGTCAGCCCCAGCATTTT.

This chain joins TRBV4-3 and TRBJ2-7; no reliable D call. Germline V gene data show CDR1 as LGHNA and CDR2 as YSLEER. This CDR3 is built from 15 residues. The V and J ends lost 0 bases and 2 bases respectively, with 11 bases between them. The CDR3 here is CASSQESPGPYEQYF. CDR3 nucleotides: TGCGCCAGCAGCCAAGAATCGCCCGGACCCTACGAGCAGTACTTC.

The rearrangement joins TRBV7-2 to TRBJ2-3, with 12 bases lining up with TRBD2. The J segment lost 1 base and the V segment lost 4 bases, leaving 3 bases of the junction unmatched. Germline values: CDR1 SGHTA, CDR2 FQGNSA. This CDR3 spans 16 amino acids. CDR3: CASSSRLAGGTDTQYF. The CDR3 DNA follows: TGTGCCAGCAGCTCTCGACTAGCGGGGGGCACAGATACGCAGTATTTT.

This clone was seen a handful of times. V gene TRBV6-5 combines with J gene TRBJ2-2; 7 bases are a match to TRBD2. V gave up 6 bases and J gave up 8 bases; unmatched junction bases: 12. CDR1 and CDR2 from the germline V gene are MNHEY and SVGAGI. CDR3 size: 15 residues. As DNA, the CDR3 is TGTGCCAGCAGCTCTAGCGGCCACAAGGGGGGGGAGCTGTTTTTT. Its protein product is CASSSSGHKGGELFF.

CDR3 in DNA: TGTGCCAGCTCAGCGGACAGCTCCTACGAGCAGTACTTC. This gives the protein CASSADSSYEQYF. V is TRBV18 and J is TRBJ2-7; D might be TRBD1 (6 bases). CDR3 size: 13 residues. Trimming pared 5 bases from V and 0 bases from J, leaving 8 bases between. The V gene's germline CDR1 is KGHSH and CDR2 LQKENI.

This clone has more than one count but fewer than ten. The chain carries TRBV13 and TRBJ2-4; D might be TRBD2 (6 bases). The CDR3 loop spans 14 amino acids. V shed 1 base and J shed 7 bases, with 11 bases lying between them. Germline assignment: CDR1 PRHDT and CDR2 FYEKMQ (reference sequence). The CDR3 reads CASSLVSRGNIQYF. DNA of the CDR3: TGTGCCAGCAGCTTAGTGAGCCGGGGGAACATTCAGTACTTC.

In DNA, the CDR3 is TGTGCCTGGAGGGGTTTGACAGGGTCGTTCTATGGCTACACCTTC. Its translation: CAWRGLTGSFYGYTF. The rearrangement uses TRBV30 and TRBJ1-2, with TRBD1 matching 7 bases. Germline V gene sequence: CDR1 GTSNPN, CDR2 SVGIG (reference sequence). With V trimmed by 3 bases and J by 4 bases, 11 bases remained unmatched. The CDR3 consists of 15 residues.

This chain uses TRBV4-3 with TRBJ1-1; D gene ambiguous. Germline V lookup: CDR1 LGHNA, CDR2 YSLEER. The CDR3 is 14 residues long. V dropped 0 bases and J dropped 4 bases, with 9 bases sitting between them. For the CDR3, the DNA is TGCGCCAGCAGCCAAGACTCGGGTTCCACTGAAGCTTTCTTT. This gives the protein CASSQDSGSTEAFF.